This section outlines one T cell receptor beta chain sequence together with its context. The data originate from a study of blood T cell repertoires in COVID-19. Whole-study context: The United States, Italy and Spain were the sources of the acute and convalescent COVID-19 samples.

Libraries were prepared by immunoSEQ multiplex PCR; TCRdb keeps only in-frame clonotypes and omits some of them. Found here are 170,000 or so clones, 80% to 85% of them singletons; the top ten hold about 7%. What was sequenced was peripheral blood. This clonotype was sampled from a woman between 35 and 50 years old with COVID-19, enrolled during active disease.

The CDR3 DNA reads as TGTGCCAGCACAGGGGGTTCAGGAGGCTATGGCTACACCTTC. Protein sequence: CASTGGSGGYGYTF. This chain links TRBV2 with TRBJ1-2; 7 bases fit TRBD1. The CDR3 is 14 amino acids. The germline CDR1 and CDR2 sequences are SNHLY and FYNNEI. The V and J ends lost 7 bases and 4 bases, in that order; junction bases with no gene match: 9.